The sequence of this T cell receptor beta chain was determined in a study of T cell responses to AZD1222 COVID-19 vaccine. About the research overall: The study pooled second doses at about 4 or about 12 weeks. Findings of the study overall: Along spike, vaccine-associated CD4 TCRs were found throughout, with dominance at 160-218 and 743-854. At baseline, seropositivity was found in only a handful of AZD1222 recipients. The repertoires were collected only after the peak T cell response.

Germline V lookup: CDR1 LNHDA, CDR2 SQIVND (reference sequence). The CDR3 is 15 amino acids. The V and J ends lost 5 bases and 5 bases respectively, with 18 bases between them. Method: immunoSEQ multiplex PCR; TCRdb's copy keeps in-frame clones and lacks some. The sample lists 100,000 to 150,000 clones; 70% to 90% were seen once. Regarding this clone: What it binds is unknown.

The source is an adult in good health. V gene TRBV19 combines with J gene TRBJ1-1; D uncertain. The source material was peripheral blood, sampled on day 0 of AZD1222 vaccination. The CDR3 is CASSSTGHPVTEAFF. CDR3 coding DNA: TGTGCCAGTAGTTCCACGGGCCACCCGGTGACTGAAGCTTTCTTT.